This is a list of T cell receptor beta chains from one sample in a study of molecular identifiers for immune sequencing clone quantification. TCRdb used MiXCR to reprocess the PCR reads, holding one entry per CDR3 protein. This sample has approximately 36,000 distinct CDR3 sequences, with about 18% found just once. The specimen was naive CD8+ T cells from blood, with Jurkat cell RNA spiked in. The source is a human donor in good health. Some libraries in this study had Jurkat cell RNA spiked in. CDR3s include the opening cysteine and the closing phenylalanine or tryptophan. Fields, in order: clone size, J gene, D gene, V gene, CDR3 protein, CDR3 DNA. D genes are given only for firm matches. The size field is filled for only some rows; it gives once, few, many or a size class.

few | TRBJ2-3 | TRBD2 | TRBV28 | CASSFGGLAGPPPDTQYF | TGTGCCAGCAGTTTTGGAGGTTTAGCGGGGCCCCCCCCAGATACGCAGTATTTT
many | TRBJ2-2 | TRBD2 | TRBV12-3/TRBV12-4 | CASSPWTSGNTGELFF | TGTGCCAGCAGTCCGTGGACTAGCGGGAACACCGGGGAGCTGTTTTTT
many | TRBJ2-3 | TRBD1 | TRBV12-3/TRBV12-4 | CASSTGTGEADTQYF | TGTGCCAGCAGTACCGGGACAGGGGAGGCAGATACGCAGTATTTT
many | TRBJ1-5 | NA | TRBV7-9 | CASSLLDTASNQPQHF | TGTGCCAGCAGCTTATTGGACACTGCTAGCAATCAGCCCCAGCATTTT
many | TRBJ2-3 | NA | TRBV28 | CASSSGGGTDTQYF | TGTGCCAGCAGTTCAGGTGGGGGCACAGATACGCAGTATTTT
many | TRBJ2-4 | TRBD1 | TRBV4-1 | CASSQGDRVYF | TGCGCCAGCAGCCAAGGGGACAGGGTTTACTTC
many | TRBJ2-7 | NA | TRBV15 | CATSPGFSYEQYF | TGTGCCACCAGCCCCGGGTTTTCCTACGAGCAGTACTTC
many | TRBJ2-2 | NA | TRBV10-3 | CAISERLLNTGELFF | TGTGCCATCAGTGAGAGACTCCTCAACACCGGGGAGCTGTTTTTT
few | TRBJ2-1 | NA | TRBV19 | CASGLLPGSRVNEQFF | TGTGCCAGTGGCCTATTACCCGGGAGTAGGGTCAATGAGCAGTTCTTC
medium-sized | TRBJ2-3 | NA | TRBV9 | CASSVRPGLSTDTQYF | TGTGCCAGCAGCGTACGACCGGGCCTTAGCACAGATACGCAGTATTTT
medium-sized | TRBJ2-2 | NA | TRBV9 | CASSVVGERAGELFF | TGTGCCAGCAGCGTAGTGGGGGAGAGGGCCGGGGAGCTGTTTTTT
many | TRBJ2-7 | NA | TRBV7-9 | CASSPPQGAHEQYF | TGTGCCAGCAGCCCCCCCCAGGGAGCCCACGAGCAGTACTTC
many | TRBJ2-3 | NA | TRBV6-6 | CASSILALAPSTDTQYF | TGTGCCAGCAGTATCCTCGCCCTGGCACCTAGCACAGATACGCAGTATTTT
many | TRBJ2-7 | NA | TRBV7-9 | CASSLSGVHEQYF | TGTGCCAGCAGCTTAAGTGGGGTCCACGAGCAGTACTTC
few | TRBJ2-5 | TRBD1 | TRBV6-5 | CASSWTGRETQYF | TGTGCCAGCAGCTGGACAGGGCGGGAGACCCAGTACTTC
many | TRBJ1-4 | NA | TRBV28 | CASTDFGTEKLFF | TGTGCCAGCACGGATTTTGGGACCGAAAAACTGTTTTTT
many | TRBJ2-1 | NA | TRBV7-6 | CASSLALHLGAEQFF | TGTGCCAGCAGCTTAGCCCTTCATCTGGGGGCTGAGCAGTTCTTC
many | TRBJ2-1 | TRBD1 | TRBV4-1 | CASSQRTGIAYNEQFF | TGCGCCAGCAGCCAGAGGACAGGGATCGCATACAATGAGCAGTTCTTC
NA | TRBJ2-5 | TRBD2 | TRBV28 | CASSPLIAGEGAEETQYF | TGTGCCAGCAGCCCCCTGATAGCGGGAGAGGGGGCCGAAGAGACCCAGTACTTC
few | TRBJ2-1 | NA | TRBV7-9 | CASSLFSTNNEQFF | TGTGCCAGCAGCTTATTTAGCACAAACAATGAGCAGTTCTTC
many | TRBJ2-1 | NA | TRBV7-9 | CASVMGSYNEQFF | TGTGCCAGTGTTATGGGATCCTACAATGAGCAGTTCTTC
few | TRBJ2-1 | NA | TRBV20-1 | CSVAARPQGNEQFF | TGCAGTGTGGCCGCTCGGCCACAAGGCAATGAGCAGTTCTTC
few | TRBJ2-7 | NA | TRBV6-5 | CASVGPSYEQYF | TGTGCCAGCGTCGGTCCGTCCTACGAGCAGTACTTC
many | TRBJ2-3 | NA | TRBV29-1 | CSVEGGHRDTQYF | TGCAGCGTTGAAGGGGGGCACCGGGATACGCAGTATTTT
many | TRBJ1-1 | NA | TRBV25-1 | CASSDPYTEAFF | TGTGCCAGCAGTGATCCGTACACTGAAGCTTTCTTT
many | TRBJ2-7 | TRBD2 | TRBV4-1 | CASSGDYYEQYF | TGCGCCAGCAGCGGGGACTACTACGAGCAGTACTTC
many | TRBJ2-3 | TRBD1 | TRBV7-9 | CASSWTGGRLPHTDTQYF | TGTGCCAGCAGCTGGACAGGGGGCCGTTTGCCCCACACAGATACGCAGTATTTT
NA | TRBJ2-3 | NA | TRBV27 | CASSLLRTDTQYF | TGTGCCAGCAGTTTATTGCGCACAGATACGCAGTATTTT
many | TRBJ2-7 | NA | TRBV7-2 | CASSFRGGYEQYF | TGTGCCAGCAGCTTCAGGGGAGGCTACGAGCAGTACTTC
many | TRBJ2-7 | NA | TRBV20-1 | CSAREEGREQYF | TGCAGTGCTAGAGAGGAGGGGCGCGAGCAGTACTTC
NA | TRBJ1-3 | NA | TRBV5-6 | CASSLSGNTIYF | TGTGCCAGCAGCTTATCTGGAAACACCATATATTTT
many | TRBJ1-2 | NA | TRBV9 | CASSVAGSFPFQAF | TGTGCCAGCAGCGTAGCTGGCAGCTTCCCCTTCCAGGCCTTC
few | TRBJ2-7 | NA | TRBV7-6 | CASSLAGTHYEQYF | TGTGCCAGCAGCTTAGCCGGGACCCACTACGAGCAGTACTTC
many | TRBJ2-7 | TRBD2 | TRBV4-2 | CASSQDPGRGDEQYF | TGTGCCAGCAGCCAAGATCCCGGTCGGGGGGACGAGCAGTACTTC
many | TRBJ2-1 | TRBD2 | TRBV28 | CASKVLAGAAEQFF | TGTGCCAGCAAGGTCCTAGCGGGAGCGGCTGAGCAGTTCTTC
many | TRBJ2-1 | NA | TRBV2 | CASSEWQGYRNEQFF | TGTGCCAGCAGTGAGTGGCAGGGATACCGCAATGAGCAGTTCTTC